The sequence of this TCR beta chain was determined in a study of radiotherapy plus CTLA-4 blockade in lung cancer (dated by TCRdb to the late 2010s). As for the study more broadly: Among the enrolled patients, roughly 19% had an objective response, and 31% reached disease control. Results the study describes overall, beyond this receptor: The strongest predictors of response, as reported, were early dynamic changes in blood T cell clones along with a rise in serum interferon-beta after radiation. After treatment with radiotherapy and ipilimumab, TCR clones that originated in tumors expanded in peripheral blood.

Comment on this clone: It lacks a known antigen. One base away there is no much larger clone; base qualities are not given.

Library method: the immunoSEQ multiplex PCR assay. TCRdb mirrors the immuneACCESS table, restricted to in-frame sequences. Some clones are absent from its copies; in checked studies, under half trace to an unresolved V gene, and the reason for the others is unknown. The sample includes about 97,000 clones, with roughly 74% observed a single time. Of the sample, around 2.8% falls within the top ten clones. The study tested focal radiation therapy combined with CTLA-4 blockade (ipilimumab) in patients with chemo-refractory metastatic non-small-cell lung cancer. This sample comprised peripheral blood, obtained from a patient treated with radiotherapy plus ipilimumab. The origin of this receptor is a human donor with non-small cell lung cancer who had a partial response to radiotherapy plus ipilimumab. Some clones in this sample may be carry-over from other donors' samples.

The DNA sequence is given as TGTGCCAGCAGTTTGTTGAGCGGGGTTAGGGACGAGCAGTACTTC. Translation gives CASSLLSGVRDEQYF. This receptor chain uses TRBV27 and TRBJ2-7; 7 bases in between match TRBD2. Including the terminal cysteine and phenylalanine, the CDR3 comprises 15 residues. The kept DNA is CDR3 alone, 45 bases in frame from the first base. V lost 3 bases and J lost 5 bases, and the count of bases not matched to a germline gene is 10. Looking up the germline V gene (reference sequence) yields CDR1 MNHEY and CDR2 SMNVEV.